The 25 T cell receptor beta chains presented below share a single source sample, sequenced in a study of Tregs in tolerant kidney transplant recipients. Assay used: immunoSEQ multiplex PCR; TCRdb lists only in-frame clones, some missing. This repertoire includes more than 30,000 clones. The input for sequencing was CD8+ T cells from blood, taken before the transplant. The receptors derive from a human donor who received a combined kidney and bone marrow transplant.

A word on this clone: Sequencing ends 3 residues short of the CDR3 end; the germline J gene provides the rest. The V and J genes are TRBV6-1 and TRBJ2-7; D call uncertain. Trimming removed 1 base from V and 0 bases from J, with 7 bases in between. The germline CDR1 and CDR2 sequences are MNHNS and SASEGT. This CDR3 has 14 residues. The part of the CDR3 DNA that was read is TGTGCCAGCAGTGAAGAAGACACCTCCTACGAG. It is translated as CASSEEDTSYE. The whole CDR3 protein reads CASSEEDTSYEQYF.

As regards this clone: The read terminates 3 residues ahead of where the CDR3 ends, so the germline J gene completes it. This chain links TRBV7-3 with TRBJ2-5; no firm D call. This CDR3 is built from 15 residues. Germline values: CDR1 SGHTA, CDR2 FQGTGA. The ends were cut back, 1 base at V and 1 base at J, with 10 bases in the middle. The CDR3 DNA, read in part, is TGTGCCAGCAGCTTAAGGGCCGGTGGCCAAGAGACC. This translates into CASSLRAGGQET. The whole CDR3 sequence reads CASSLRAGGQETQYF.

As for this clone: The read terminates 3 residues ahead of where the CDR3 ends, so the germline J gene completes it. The chain joins TRBV7-9 to TRBJ2-7, with D tentatively TRBD2 (6 bases). The CDR3 is made up of 13 amino acids. Germline loops: CDR1 SEHNR, CDR2 FQNEAQ (reference sequence). V was trimmed by 5 bases and J by 3 bases, leaving 11 bases between them. CDR3 region: CASSVGGFYEQYF. Partial CDR3 DNA: TGTGCCAGCAGCGTTGGAGGGTTCTACGAG.

A remark on this clone: Coverage ceases 3 residues before the CDR3 finishes, and the germline J gene fills in the end. The chain is built from TRBV11-3 and TRBJ2-3, with D perhaps matching TRBD1 (5 bases). V lost 0 bases to trimming and J lost 4 bases, with 8 bases between them. Germline V CDR1 and CDR2: SGHNT, YENEEA. This CDR3 comprises 14 residues. The CDR3 protein is CASSLEDTPDTQYF. The sequenced CDR3 bases are TGTGCCAGCAGCTTAGAGGACACTCCAGATACG. The whole variable domain, filled in from reference TRBV11-3 and TRBJ2-3, reads EAGVVQSPRYKIIEKKQPVAFWCNPISGHNTLYWYLQNLGQGPELLIRYENEEAVDDSQLPKDRFSAERLKGVDSTLKIQPAELGDSAVYLCASSLEDTPDTQYFGPGTRLTVL.

Comments on this clone: The sequenced fragment ends 3 residues before the CDR3 boundary, so the rest is inferred from the germline J gene. The chain joins TRBV14 to TRBJ1-1; 8 nucleotides line up with TRBD1. The V gene end was trimmed by 6 bases and the J gene end by 4 bases; junction bases not matched to a gene: 4. This CDR3 is built from 13 residues. In germline, CDR1 is SGHDN, CDR2 FVKESK. Incomplete CDR3 DNA: TGTGCCAGCAGTATCACAGGGGGCACTGAA. This codes for CASSITGGTE. The complete CDR3 reads CASSITGGTEAFF.

Details on this clone: Read sequence stops 3 residues before the CDR3 end, and the germline J gene provides the missing end. The V gene is TRBV6-4, the J gene TRBJ2-1; 8 nucleotides align to TRBD2. This CDR3 contains 15 residues. V dropped 6 bases and J dropped 6; count of bases not matched to a gene: 10. Germline CDR1 and CDR2: MRHNA and SNTAGT. The part of the CDR3 DNA that was read is TGTGCCAGCAGGGAGACTAGCGCCAACTCCAATGAG. Translating it yields CASRETSANSNE. In full, the CDR3 is CASRETSANSNEQFF.

As to this clone: From the germline J gene comes the end of the CDR3, since the read stops 3 residues before it. The chain uses TRBV5-6 and TRBJ1-4; 8 bases match TRBD1. Germline-derived CDR1 and CDR2 are SGHDT and YYEEEE. Trimming removed 4 bases from V and 6 bases from J; junction bases left unmatched: 5. The length of the CDR3 is 14 residues. The part of the CDR3 DNA that was read is TGTGCCAGCAGCCTGGACAGGGACGATGAAAAA. Protein sequence: CASSLDRDDEK. The full CDR3 protein reads CASSLDRDDEKLFF.

Details on this clone: The CDR3 goes on 3 residues after the read ends, and that part is filled in from the germline J gene. This chain connects TRBV19 to TRBJ2-1; D is undetermined. V lost 5 bases and J 7 bases, leaving 9 bases between the germline ends. Looked up from germline, CDR1 is LNHDA and CDR2 is SQIVND (reference sequence). There are 12 residues in the CDR3. CDR3 in amino acids: CASSPGVNEQFF. Incomplete CDR3 DNA: TGTGCCAGTAGTCCCGGTGTGAATGAG.

On this clone itself: The read falls 3 residues short of the CDR3 end, and the missing part is taken from the germline J gene. This chain joins TRBV4-1 and TRBJ2-7; a possible D gene is TRBD1 (6 bases). CDR1 MGHRA and CDR2 YSYEKL come from the germline V gene. V was pared by 3 bases and J by 0 bases, with 9 bases between. This CDR3 comprises 14 residues. The part of the CDR3 DNA that was read is TGCGCCAGCAGCCAGACAGGCAGCTCCTACGAG. This codes for CASSQTGSSYE. The CDR3, in full, reads CASSQTGSSYEQYF.

A note on this clone: The sequenced fragment ends 3 residues before the CDR3 boundary, so the rest is inferred from the germline J gene. The V and J genes are TRBV20-1 and TRBJ1-5, with no clear D. CDR1 and CDR2 from the germline V gene are DFQATT and SNEGSKA (reference sequence). Trimming pared 4 bases from V and 4 bases from J, leaving 20 bases between. This CDR3 spans 16 amino acids. Incomplete CDR3 DNA: TGCAGTGCTAAATTAGTAGGACGCGGGGAGAATCAGCCC. Encoded protein: CSAKLVGRGENQP. The complete CDR3 reads CSAKLVGRGENQPQHF.

Note on this clone: The CDR3 is cut off 3 residues early in the read; its end comes from the germline J gene. The J gene is TRBJ2-1, the V gene TRBV4-1; 15 nucleotides agree with TRBD2. The CDR3 is made up of 18 amino acids. V was clipped by 4 bases and J by 3 bases; unmatched bases: 7. Germline V lookup: CDR1 MGHRA, CDR2 YSYEKL. The CDR3 reads CASSPKGLAGGLYNEQFF. The DNA read from the CDR3 is TGCGCCAGCAGCCCAAAGGGACTAGCGGGAGGCCTCTACAATGAG.

To note about this clone: The CDR3 end lies 3 residues beyond the end of the read and is filled in from the germline J gene. The chain joins TRBV12-3 or TRBV12-4 to TRBJ1-5; a possible D gene is TRBD1 (5 bases). This CDR3 region has 12 residues. V lost 6 bases and J 6 bases, leaving 9 bases between the germline ends. CDR3 protein: CASSQGFQPQHF. The covered CDR3 bases are TGTGCCAGCAGCCAGGGTTTTCAGCCC.

As regards this clone: The sequence runs out 3 residues before the end of the CDR3; the remainder is reconstructed from the germline J gene. The chain joins TRBV5-4 to TRBJ2-7, with 9 bases aligning to TRBD1. V shed 5 bases, J shed 6 bases, and the junction held 9 bases outside the gene matches. The CDR3 contains 14 residues. Germline V CDR1 and CDR2: SGHNT, YYREEE (reference sequence). The CDR3 spells CASSLGTGSSEQYF. The sequenced part of the CDR3 DNA is TGTGCCAGCAGTCTGGGGACAGGGTCGTCCGAG.

On this clone itself: The read ends 3 residues early relative to the CDR3; the germline J gene fills the gap. V is TRBV19 and J is TRBJ2-4; 7 bases map to TRBD1. The CDR3 has 16 residues. CDR1 is LNHDA and CDR2 is SQIVND in the germline V gene (reference sequence). V was pared by 6 bases and J by 8 bases, with 16 bases of the junction left unmatched. CDR3 sequence reads: CASRNWGLGQKDIQYF. The CDR3 bases that were read are TGTGCCAGTAGAAATTGGGGCTTGGGACAGAAGGACATT.

Partial CDR3 DNA: TGTGCCAGCAGTGTTCTCGCGGTGAACACCGGGGAG. Its translation: CASSVLAVNTGE. Given in full, the CDR3 is CASSVLAVNTGELFF. This chain uses TRBV2 with TRBJ2-2, with D hard to call. The read ends 3 residues before the CDR3 terminus; that terminus is restored from the germline J gene. Germline V gene sequence: CDR1 SNHLY, CDR2 FYNNEI. This CDR3 region has 15 residues. V was pared by 4 bases and J by 1 base, with 10 bases between.

As for this clone: The read finishes 3 residues shy of the CDR3 end, and the germline J gene is used to complete it. The genes are TRBV5-6 and TRBJ1-5, with D maybe TRBD1 (5 bases). This CDR3 comprises 13 residues. Trimming took off 8 bases at V and 5 bases at J, with 14 bases between the two ends. Germline CDR1 reads SGHDT; CDR2 reads YYEEEE. The sequenced CDR3 bases are TGTGCCAGTTCTCCTGGGGGGGATCAGCCC. It encodes CASSPGGDQP. The whole CDR3 region reads CASSPGGDQPQHF.

The CDR3 loop reads CASSLRSGSYEQYF. The sequenced CDR3 bases are TGTGCCAGCAGCTTACGTAGCGGGAGTTACGAG. The chain employs TRBV11-1 and TRBJ2-7; 9 bases line up with TRBD2. The CDR3 end lies 3 residues beyond the end of the read and is filled in from the germline J gene. This CDR3 is built from 14 residues. The ends lost 2 bases at V and 4 bases at J; junction bases unmatched: 3. Germline V gene lookup returns CDR1 SGHAT and CDR2 FQDESV (reference sequence).

Points on this clone: The sequenced fragment ends 3 residues before the CDR3 boundary, so the rest is inferred from the germline J gene. The chain has TRBV5-5 and TRBJ1-1; no clear D. The CDR3 sequence is 14 residues long. CDR1 and CDR2 from the germline V gene are SGHKS and YYEKEE (reference sequence). V dropped 3 bases and J dropped 1 base, with 10 bases sitting between them. Incomplete CDR3 DNA: TGTGCCAGCAGCTCGCGAAATGGGAACACTGAA. It yields the protein CASSSRNGNTE. The full CDR3 protein is CASSSRNGNTEAFF.

Note on this clone: The CDR3 end is not reached by the read, which stops 3 residues before it; the germline J gene fills it in. This chain connects TRBV13 to TRBJ1-3; D is unclear. This CDR3 is 17 amino acids long. V lost 3 bases and J lost 0, with 15 bases in between. Germline loops: CDR1 PRHDT, CDR2 FYEKMQ (reference sequence). CDR3 residues: CASSFHTRAISGNTIYF. CDR3 DNA, as far as it was read: TGTGCCAGCAGCTTCCACACGAGGGCGATCTCTGGAAACACC.

Comment on this clone: With the read ending 3 residues before the CDR3 end, the germline J gene is used to fill in that end. V is TRBV6-2 or TRBV6-3 and J is TRBJ2-7, with 10 bases that match TRBD2. The CDR3 is 15 amino acids. CDR1 is MNHEY, CDR2 SVGEGT, per germline. V was pared by 6 bases and J by 0 bases, with 5 bases of the junction left unmatched. The sequenced CDR3 bases are TGTGCCAGCAGCCAAGGGACTAGCGTCTCCTACGAG. It encodes CASSQGTSVSYE. The whole CDR3 sequence reads CASSQGTSVSYEQYF.

For this clone: The CDR3 end falls 3 residues outside the read, so it is completed with the germline J gene. V gene TRBV6-1 combines with J gene TRBJ1-6; D gene unclear. V dropped 3 bases and J dropped 0 bases, with 6 bases sitting between them. The CDR3 runs 15 residues. Germline V gene data show CDR1 as MNHNS and CDR2 as SASEGT. The CDR3 bases that were read are TGTGCCAGCAGTGATATCAGCTCCTATAATTCACCC. Protein sequence: CASSDISSYNSP. The entire CDR3 reads CASSDISSYNSPLHF.

Concerning this clone itself: The read stops 3 residues short of the end of the CDR3; the missing end is completed from the germline J gene. The chain combines TRBV4-1 with TRBJ2-1; D ambiguous. Per the germline V gene, CDR1 is MGHRA and CDR2 is YSYEKL. V gave up 1 base and J gave up 8 bases, with 6 bases separating them. There are 12 residues in the CDR3. The CDR3 is CASSQGCDEQFF. The DNA read from the CDR3 is TGCGCCAGCAGCCAAGGCTGCGATGAG.

As concerns this clone: The observed sequence ends 3 residues before the CDR3 terminus, with the missing tail filled in from the germline J gene. The chain joins TRBV4-1 to TRBJ2-2; 10 bases are shared with TRBD1. With 4 bases clipped from V and 4 bases from J, the junction kept 9 bases outside the gene matches. There are 17 residues in the CDR3. Per the germline V gene, CDR1 is MGHRA and CDR2 is YSYEKL. The CDR3 loop is CASSPRGDRGVTGELFF. Incomplete CDR3 DNA: TGCGCCAGCAGCCCCCGGGGGGACAGGGGAGTCACCGGGGAG.

Concerning this clone: The CDR3 goes on 3 residues after the read ends, and that part is filled in from the germline J gene. The rearrangement links TRBV5-1 to TRBJ2-5; no firm D call. CDR1 is SGHRS and CDR2 is YFSETQ in the germline V gene. This CDR3 is 14 amino acids long. With 2 bases removed from V and 5 bases from J, the gap between germline ends came to 13 bases. CDR3 in amino acids: CASSFEDIQETQYF. The CDR3 bases that were read are TGCGCCAGCAGCTTTGAAGACATCCAGGAGACC.

Regarding this clone: The read ends 3 residues before the CDR3 terminus; that terminus is restored from the germline J gene. The V and J genes are TRBV6-2 or TRBV6-3 and TRBJ2-1, with D unclear. The CDR3 totals 16 residues. Per the germline V gene, CDR1 is MNHEY and CDR2 is SVGEGT. Trimming shortened V by 7 bases and J by 0 bases, and 16 bases separated the two germline ends. The covered CDR3 bases are TGTGCCAGCACAAACCCCTTCTTTAGCTCCTACAATGAG. Amino acids: CASTNPFFSSYNE. The complete CDR3 protein is CASTNPFFSSYNEQFF.